This T cell receptor (beta chain) was sequenced during a study of blood T cell repertoires in COVID-19. Study at large: The United States, Italy and Spain supplied acute and convalescent COVID-19 samples. T cells, B-cell-depleted T cells, or PBMCs supplied cDNA or gDNA.

The CDR3 has 15 amino acids. Germline V CDR1 and CDR2: SGHAT, FQNNGV. The junction had 4 bases not matched to a gene; V was cut back by 1 base and J by 6 bases. In the authors' workflow: Quantification of nucleated cells was approximated via reference gene primer amplification. Here immunoSEQ multiplex PCR was the method, and the copy in TCRdb shows in-frame clones only, minus some. The V and J calls and the clone size are those of that table, but D and trimming were determined from the DNA. The repertoire holds about 320,000 clones, with about 82% as singletons. The TCR comes from a woman between 50 and 59 years old with acute or convalescent COVID-19. Sequencing used peripheral blood. The V and J genes are TRBV11-2 and TRBJ2-3; TRBD1 matches at 10 bases. The CDR3 loop reads CASSLAGQGTDTQYF. The CDR3 DNA reads TGTGCCAGCAGCTTAGCGGGACAGGGGACCGATACGCAGTATTTT.